One and the same sample provided the 27 T cell receptor beta chains below, sequenced in a study of cytomegalovirus exposure and HLA in healthy donors. Vbeta (60) and Jbeta (13) primers were used in the PCR. The method was immunoSEQ multiplex PCR; TCRdb's version includes in-frame clones alone and lacks a portion of them. The sample includes roughly 180,000 clones, 80% to 90% seen only once; the top ten take 2.4%. The material sequenced was PBMCs. The receptors were gathered from a male donor in good health and CMV-seronegative.

This chain uses TRBV29-1 with TRBJ2-7; the match to TRBD1 covers 7 bases. From germline, CDR1 is SQVTM and CDR2 ANQGSEA. The trim removed 6 bases at V and 3 bases at J, leaving 2 bases unmatched. This CDR3 is 11 amino acids long. The CDR3 loop is CSVGDSYEQYF. CDR3 coding DNA: TGCAGCGTGGGGGACAGCTACGAGCAGTACTTC.

This chain connects TRBV28 to TRBJ2-7; the D is unclear. CDR1 MDHEN and CDR2 SYDVKM come from the germline V gene. The CDR3 runs to 11 residues. The ends were cut back, 10 bases at V and 6 bases at J, with 13 bases in the middle. The CDR3 spells CATIAVGEQYF. CDR3 in DNA: TGTGCCACCATAGCTGTTGGCGAGCAGTACTTC.

This clone was observed a single time. The chain uses TRBV19 and TRBJ2-7, with D tentatively TRBD2 (5 bases). Per germline, CDR1 LNHDA and CDR2 SQIVND (reference sequence). The ends were cut back, 3 bases at V and 3 bases at J, with 9 bases in the middle. This CDR3 contains 13 residues. CDR3 nucleotides: TGTGCCAGTAGTATGGCTCGGGGCTACGAGCAGTACTTC. It translates to CASSMARGYEQYF.

This clone was counted only a few times. The J gene is TRBJ2-2, the V gene TRBV27; the D is unclear. This CDR3 comprises 13 residues. Germline V lookup: CDR1 MNHEY, CDR2 SMNVEV (reference sequence). V lost 4 bases and J lost 1, with 4 bases in between. CDR3 nucleotide sequence: TGTGCCAGCAGTTCCAGGAACACCGGGGAGCTGTTTTTT. Amino acid sequence: CASSSRNTGELFF.

The rearrangement uses TRBV7-2 and TRBJ2-3; 10 bases align to TRBD2. After removal of 5 bases from V and 3 bases from J, the junction contained 5 bases not matched to a gene. The germline V gene has CDR1 SGHTA and CDR2 FQGNSA. This CDR3 has 15 amino acids. CDR3 sequence reads: CASSRRTSGTDTQYF. The CDR3 coding sequence is TGTGCCAGCAGCCGAAGGACTAGCGGAACAGATACGCAGTATTTT.

The rearrangement links TRBV4-1 to TRBJ1-1; D call uncertain. This CDR3 comprises 15 residues. CDR1 MGHRA and CDR2 YSYEKL come from the germline V gene. Deletions cut 4 bases from V and 3 bases from J, with 15 bases between. CDR3 coding DNA: TGCGCCAGCAGCCGTCAAGACACGGGGTACACTGAAGCTTTCTTT. Translation gives CASSRQDTGYTEAFF.

The CDR3 DNA reads as TGTGCCAGCAGTTTACCAGGGGGCTACGAGCAGTACTTC. Protein sequence: CASSLPGGYEQYF. This chain uses TRBV27 with TRBJ2-7; 7 bases align to TRBD1. J was trimmed by 3 bases and V by 2 bases; bases with no gene match: 1. The CDR3 has 13 amino acids. The V gene's germline CDR1 is MNHEY and CDR2 SMNVEV (reference sequence).

This clone was seen only once. This sequence joins TRBV19 and TRBJ2-1, with TRBD2 identical over 11 bases. CDR1 LNHDA and CDR2 SQIVND come from the germline V gene (reference sequence). This CDR3 contains 16 residues. The junction had 4 bases not matched to a gene; V was cut back by 1 base and J by 5 bases. The CDR3 spells CASSIAGTSGHNEQFF. As DNA, the CDR3 is TGTGCCAGTAGTATAGCGGGGACTAGCGGCCACAATGAGCAGTTCTTC.

V gene TRBV11-2 combines with J gene TRBJ2-5, with D tentatively TRBD2 (6 bases). Germline CDR1 reads SGHAT; CDR2 reads FQNNGV. The ends were cut back, 5 bases at V and 1 base at J, with 11 bases in the middle. The CDR3 is made up of 14 amino acids. The CDR3 reads CASSPSGVQETQYF. The CDR3 region has the DNA TGTGCCAGCAGCCCCTCGGGGGTCCAAGAGACCCAGTACTTC.

This clone has only a few counts. The rearrangement uses TRBV29-1 and TRBJ1-1; D may be TRBD1 (5 bases). The V end lost 1 base, the J end lost 1 base, and 16 bases lay between the germline ends. The germline gives CDR1 SQVTM, CDR2 ANQGSEA. There are 16 residues in the CDR3. The DNA for the CDR3 is TGCAGCGTTGAAGGGGGCCCCGGTTTGGGGAACACTGAAGCTTTCTTT. It codes for CSVEGGPGLGNTEAFF.

This clone was picked up a small number of times. CDR3 bases: TGTGCCAGCAGCCAAAGTACGGGAAACACTGAAGCTTTCTTT. It translates to CASSQSTGNTEAFF. The rearrangement joins TRBV16 to TRBJ1-1, with D uncertain. The CDR3 spans 14 residues. Germline CDR1 KGHSY, CDR2 FQNENV. The V end lost 2 bases, the J end lost 2 bases, and 9 bases lay between the germline ends.

The gene calls are TRBV5-1 and TRBJ1-1, with no clear D. This CDR3 spans 15 amino acids. CDR1 and CDR2 from the germline V gene are SGHRS and YFSETQ. V lost 0 bases to trimming and J lost 0 bases, with 9 bases between them. The CDR3 DNA follows: TGCGCCAGCAGCTTGGAGGCGGGGATGAACACTGAAGCTTTCTTT. It is translated as CASSLEAGMNTEAFF. Full variable domain (outside the CDR3, taken from reference TRBV5-1 and TRBJ1-1): KAGVTQTPRYLIKTRGQQVTLSCSPISGHRSVSWYQQTPGQGLQFLFEYFSETQRNKGNFPGRFSGRQFSNSRSEMNVSTLELGDSALYLCASSLEAGMNTEAFFGQGTRLTVV.

The gene calls are TRBV5-1 and TRBJ1-4; D ambiguous. The V and J ends lost 0 bases and 6 bases respectively, with 15 bases between them. CDR3 length: 16 residues. CDR1 is SGHRS, CDR2 YFSETQ, per germline. CDR3 amino acids: CASSLGGEYSDEKLFF. Written as DNA, the CDR3 is TGCGCCAGCAGCTTGGGAGGCGAGTATTCGGATGAAAAACTGTTTTTT.

J is TRBJ1-5 and V is TRBV6-1; maybe TRBD1 (6 bases). This CDR3 is built from 15 residues. Per germline, CDR1 MNHNS and CDR2 SASEGT. V shed 5 bases and J shed 10 bases, with 21 bases lying between them. The CDR3 DNA is TGTGCCAGCAGTCGGGACAACCTCCACATCAGACCCCAGCATTTT. It encodes CASSRDNLHIRPQHF.

The chain uses TRBV10-3 and TRBJ2-7, with 10 bases aligning to TRBD2. Germline-derived CDR1 and CDR2 are ENHRY and SYGVKD. This CDR3 has 14 residues. With V trimmed by 8 bases and J by 6 bases, 10 bases remained unmatched. The DNA for the CDR3 is TGTGCCATCCGGGGGGCAGCGGGAGGGGGCGAGCAGTACTTC. Protein product: CAIRGAAGGGEQYF.

The rearrangement uses TRBV27 and TRBJ2-2; D is undetermined. Looked up from germline, CDR1 is MNHEY and CDR2 is SMNVEV (reference sequence). V dropped 7 bases and J dropped 7 bases, with 19 bases sitting between them. CDR3 length: 15 residues. The CDR3 sequence is CASTLTLSRVGELFF. The CDR3 DNA is TGTGCCAGCACCCTCACCTTAAGTCGGGTCGGGGAGCTGTTTTTT.

This chain uses TRBV5-6 with TRBJ1-1; possibly TRBD1 for D (6 bases). The germline CDR1 and CDR2 sequences are SGHDT and YYEEEE. V lost 1 base, J lost 4 bases, and 20 bases lay in between. The length of the CDR3 is 17 residues. As DNA, the CDR3 is TGTGCCAGCAGCTTGTATATGGGGGCGCGGGTCGGCACTGAAGCTTTCTTT. Translated: CASSLYMGARVGTEAFF.

The chain's CDR3 is CASSQDKGGEQYF. The DNA for the CDR3 is TGCGCCAGCAGCCAAGATAAAGGGGGCGAGCAGTACTTC. V is TRBV4-3 and J is TRBJ2-7, with TRBD1 as a possible D gene (6 bases). CDR1 LGHNA and CDR2 YSLEER come from the germline V gene. There are 13 residues in the CDR3. V was trimmed by 0 bases and J by 6 bases, leaving 9 bases between them.

The V and J genes are TRBV5-6 and TRBJ2-1, with D tentatively TRBD2 (6 bases). The CDR3 contains 15 residues. V lost 8 bases, J lost 2 bases, and 17 bases lay in between. Germline values: CDR1 SGHDT, CDR2 YYEEEE. In DNA form, the CDR3 reads TGTGCCAGTAACGTTGGGCTAGCGACCTACAATGAGCAGTTCTTC. It translates to CASNVGLATYNEQFF.

The rearrangement uses TRBV27 and TRBJ1-5; D is unresolved. Germline-derived CDR1 and CDR2 are MNHEY and SMNVEV (reference sequence). The CDR3 runs 12 residues. The V gene lost 8 bases and the J gene lost 7 bases, with 12 bases spanning the gap. CDR3 coding DNA: TGTGCCAGCTATACTCGGAGGCAGCCCCAGCATTTT. Its protein product is CASYTRRQPQHF.

The chain employs TRBV2 and TRBJ2-7, with 9 positions matching TRBD1. The V and J ends lost 0 bases and 5 bases, in that order; junction bases with no gene match: 5. Germline V CDR1 and CDR2: SNHLY, FYNNEI. This CDR3 spans 15 amino acids. Written as DNA, the CDR3 is TGTGCCAGCAGTGAAGCCACAGGGGGCTACAACGAGCAGTACTTC. It specifies CASSEATGGYNEQYF.

The rearrangement links TRBV23-1 to TRBJ2-5; 8 bases are a match to TRBD2. TRBV23-1 has ORF status, its function being uncertain. The CDR3 runs 16 residues. Trimming at V came to 4 bases and at J to 1 base, leaving 8 bases not matched to a gene. CDR3 DNA: TGCGCCAGCAGTCCGAGCGGGACTAGTCGCCAAGAGACCCAGTACTTC. This encodes CASSPSGTSRQETQYF.

The V and J genes are TRBV5-8 and TRBJ2-3, with D perhaps matching TRBD2 (6 bases). V lost 0 bases, J lost 1 base, and 9 bases lay in between. CDR3 length equals 15 residues. CDR1 is SGHTS and CDR2 is YDEGEE in the germline V gene. The CDR3: CASSLEGGGTDTQYF. In DNA, the CDR3 is TGTGCCAGCAGCTTGGAAGGCGGGGGCACAGATACGCAGTATTTT.

The rearrangement uses TRBV9 and TRBJ2-1, with D perhaps TRBD2 (6 bases). Trimming left V 0 bases short and J 8 bases short, with 18 bases between. The CDR3 runs to 16 residues. Germline V gene sequence: CDR1 SGDLS, CDR2 YYNGEE. CDR3: CASSVGPGEGRYEQFF. The CDR3 DNA follows: TGTGCCAGCAGCGTAGGTCCGGGAGAGGGTCGGTATGAGCAGTTCTTC.

This clone has only one observation. CDR3 in DNA: TGTGCCAGCAAACCGGACAGGGGCCGCTATGGCTACACCTTC. It is translated as CASKPDRGRYGYTF. The V and J genes are TRBV6-6 and TRBJ1-2; 9 nucleotides line up with TRBD1. Germline assignment: CDR1 MNHNY and CDR2 SVGAGI (reference sequence). CDR3 length: 14 amino acids. V gave up 7 bases and J gave up 4 bases; unmatched junction bases: 7.

The V call is TRBV28, the J call TRBJ2-2, with 7 nucleotides matching TRBD2. V lost 0 bases to trimming and J lost 8 bases; unmatched junction nucleotides: 3. The CDR3 is made up of 14 amino acids. CDR1 and CDR2 from the germline V gene are MDHEN and SYDVKM. CDR3 nucleotides: TGTGCCAGCAGTTTATGGGGAGGGTCGGGGGAGCTGTTTTTT. As protein: CASSLWGGSGELFF.

This clone was counted between two and nine times. The chain uses TRBV9 and TRBJ1-1; no reliable D call. Germline lookup yields CDR1 SGDLS and CDR2 YYNGEE. The ends were cut back, 0 bases at V and 3 bases at J, with 9 bases in the middle. This CDR3 comprises 14 residues. The CDR3 DNA reads as TGTGCCAGCAGCGTAGAAGACATACACACTGAAGCTTTCTTT. Protein: CASSVEDIHTEAFF.